This TCR beta chain is from a study of T cells after yellow fever vaccination. CDR1 is SEHNR, CDR2 FQNEAQ, per germline (reference sequence). Losses at the gene ends were 5 bases for V and 8 bases for J; bases not matched to a gene: 15. This CDR3 has 15 amino acids. Overall study results and limits: Repertoires obtained by FACS sorting could include abundant clonotypes that entered as contaminants from the bulk population.

TCRdb re-called the 5' RACE reads with MiXCR, one entry per CDR3 protein. Of under 15,000 distinct CDR3 sequences in the sample, approximately 7% were seen once. This clonotype was observed at least ten times. This chain links TRBV7-9 with TRBJ2-7, with 7 bases identical to TRBD1. The input for sequencing was PBMCs, either bulk or a sorted T-cell subset (CD4+, CD8+, memory, or dextramer-sorted; not recorded which), taken on the day of the yellow fever booster vaccination. This receptor was obtained from a man aged 18 to 29 who received the YFV17D yellow fever vaccine. CDR3 bases: TGTGCCAGCAGCACCAGCCGGGACAGTTGGTTTCAGCAGTACTTC. It translates to CASSTSRDSWFQQYF.